The 25 T cell receptor beta chains listed next were all sequenced from one sample in a study of cytomegalovirus exposure and HLA in healthy donors. Both 60 Vbeta primers and 13 Jbeta primers went into the PCR. Profiling relied on immunoSEQ multiplex PCR, and the TCRdb table lists in-frame clones only, not all of them. The sample consists of about 160,000 clones, about three fifths of them appearing once. Sequencing was carried out using PBMCs. These TCRs come from a woman in her sixties or seventies in good health and CMV-seropositive.

The chain uses TRBV5-1 and TRBJ2-3, with a tentative D call TRBD2 (6 bases). The CDR3 runs 15 residues. V gave up 4 bases and J gave up 5 bases, with 17 bases separating them. Germline CDR1 reads SGHRS; CDR2 reads YFSETQ. CDR3 bases: TGCGCCAGCAGCGGGTCGGGAGAAAAAATAGATACGCAGTATTTT. This encodes CASSGSGEKIDTQYF.

V usage is TRBV11-2 and J usage is TRBJ2-2; 12 bases match TRBD2. Germline CDR1 reads SGHAT; CDR2 reads FQNNGV. After removal of 1 base from V and 4 bases from J, the junction contained 10 bases not matched to a gene. The CDR3 covers 19 residues. CDR3 DNA sequence: TGTGCCAGCAGCTTAGTTGCTAGCGGGAGGGCCGGGAGCACCGGGGAGCTGTTTTTT. It encodes CASSLVASGRAGSTGELFF.

The chain joins TRBV28 to TRBJ1-1; 7 bases agree with TRBD1. The CDR3 totals 14 residues. Germline V lookup: CDR1 MDHEN, CDR2 SYDVKM. The V segment lost 10 bases and the J segment 0 bases; nucleotides outside the gene matches: 8. This CDR3 reads CATHRGLMNTEAFF. The CDR3 DNA is TGTGCCACCCACAGGGGATTAATGAACACTGAAGCTTTCTTT. Complete variable domain (other parts from reference TRBV28 and TRBJ1-1): DVKVTQSSRYLVKRTGEKVFLECVQDMDHENMFWYRQDPGLGLRLIYFSYDVKMKEKGDIPEGYSVSREKKERFSLILESASTNQTSMYLCATHRGLMNTEAFFGQGTRLTVV.

The V gene is TRBV5-6, the J gene TRBJ2-1; no firm D call. Germline CDR1 reads SGHDT; CDR2 reads YYEEEE. Between the trimmed V and J ends, which lost 7 bases and 1 base, there was a span of 15 bases. The CDR3 length is 15 residues. CDR3 in amino acids: CASSKTKYSYNEQFF. The CDR3 DNA reads TGTGCCAGCTCGAAAACAAAATATTCCTACAATGAGCAGTTCTTC.

The rearrangement joins TRBV28 to TRBJ2-7; D gene unclear. Trimming removed 8 bases at V and 0 bases at J, with 14 bases between. Germline values: CDR1 MDHEN, CDR2 SYDVKM. The CDR3 contains 14 residues. The CDR3 nucleotides read TGTGCCAGCCCGGGTCCAGAGTACTCCTACGAGCAGTACTTC. Translated: CASPGPEYSYEQYF.

The chain is built from TRBV9 and TRBJ2-1; TRBD2 matches 10 bases. From germline, CDR1 is SGDLS and CDR2 YYNGEE. This CDR3 comprises 16 residues. Trimming removed 1 base from V and 5 bases from J; junction bases left unmatched: 6. CDR3 sequence (DNA): TGTGCCAGCAGCGTAATGGCTAGCGGGAGTCACAATGAGCAGTTCTTC. It encodes CASSVMASGSHNEQFF.

The chain recombines TRBV10-3 with TRBJ2-5; TRBD2 agrees at 13 bases. The closer fit of TRBJ2-7 to the DNA end suggests the J call may be wrong. Germline V lookup: CDR1 ENHRY, CDR2 SYGVKD. CDR3 length: 13 amino acids. CDR3 sequence reads: CATRTSGSIEQYF. In DNA, the CDR3 is TGTGCCACCCGGACTAGCGGGAGTATCGAGCAGTACTTC.

This clone came up once. The chain is built from TRBV6-1 and TRBJ1-6, with D hard to call. Trimming took 1 base from V and 0 from J, leaving 7 bases between them. There are 16 residues in the CDR3. CDR1 and CDR2 from the germline V gene are MNHNS and SASEGT. CDR3 loop: CASSEDESSYNSPLHF. For the CDR3, the DNA is TGTGCCAGCAGTGAAGACGAGAGCTCCTATAATTCACCCCTCCACTTT.

V gene TRBV19 combines with J gene TRBJ1-5, with 10 bases lining up with TRBD1. Per germline, CDR1 LNHDA and CDR2 SQIVND (reference sequence). The CDR3 contains 15 residues. V gave up 7 bases and J gave up 4 bases; unmatched junction bases: 7. The CDR3 loop reads CASNRDRGENQPQHF. The DNA for the CDR3 is TGTGCCAGTAACCGGGACAGGGGAGAAAATCAGCCCCAGCATTTT.

Comments on this clone: Other DNA sequences in the same sample also yield this CDR3. This chain joins TRBV7-6 and TRBJ2-1, with 12 bases lining up with TRBD2. CDR1 and CDR2 from the germline V gene are SGHVS and FNYEAQ. The CDR3 covers 13 residues. J gave up 10 bases and V 4 bases, and 2 bases lay outside the gene matches. CDR3 coding DNA: TGTGCCAGCAGCTCCGGACTAGCGGGGGAGCAGTTCTTC. It encodes CASSSGLAGEQFF.

The chain recombines TRBV14 with TRBJ1-3, with unresolved D. V was shortened by 0 bases and J by 1 base, with 10 bases between the two germline ends. The CDR3 consists of 16 residues. Germline V gene data show CDR1 as SGHDN and CDR2 as FVKESK. The DNA for the CDR3 is TGTGCCAGCAGCCAAGAAACCCGAGGGTCTGGAAACACCATATATTTT. This translates into CASSQETRGSGNTIYF.

This clone was detected once. The genes are TRBV28 and TRBJ1-4, with TRBD1 as a possible D gene (5 bases). The germline V gene has CDR1 MDHEN and CDR2 SYDVKM. The V end was cut by 6 bases, the J end by 9 bases, with 17 bases between. The CDR3 loop spans 14 amino acids. The CDR3, as DNA: TGTGCCAGCAGCTATCTTCCGGGGGTGCAAAAACTGTTTTTT. This translates into CASSYLPGVQKLFF.

This rearrangement joins TRBV21-1 to TRBJ2-3; the tabulated D call, TRBD2, remains unverified against the DNA. TRBV21-1 counts as a pseudogene. This CDR3 is 15 amino acids long. The chain's CDR3 is CASSKDKSGADTQYF. The CDR3 DNA follows: TGTGCCAGCAGCAAAGACAAAAGCGGAGCAGATACGCAGTATTTT.

The chain joins TRBV6-1 to TRBJ1-2, with D unresolved. This CDR3 is built from 14 residues. Trimming took off 3 bases at V and 0 bases at J, with 8 bases between the two ends. CDR1 and CDR2 from the germline V gene are MNHNS and SASEGT. CDR3 DNA: TGTGCCAGCAGTGATCCTCAGGCTAACTATGGCTACACCTTC. Residues: CASSDPQANYGYTF.

The chain carries TRBV6-5 and TRBJ2-7; D not resolved. Germline V gene sequence: CDR1 MNHEY, CDR2 SVGAGI. The germline V and J ends were trimmed by 4 bases and 0 bases, with 10 bases remaining between them. The CDR3 extends over 14 amino acids. The CDR3, as DNA: TGTGCCAGCAGTTTCGGCGGAAGCTCCTACGAGCAGTACTTC. This sequence encodes CASSFGGSSYEQYF.

The chain carries TRBV28 and TRBJ1-1; tentatively, D is TRBD1 (5 bases). The CDR3 is 16 amino acids. Trimming shortened V by 3 bases and J by 3 bases, and 17 bases separated the two germline ends. Germline CDR1 is MDHEN and CDR2 is SYDVKM. CDR3 coding DNA: TGTGCCAGCAGTTTTGGGGGGGTTGGGGAGGACACTGAAGCTTTCTTT. Protein sequence: CASSFGGVGEDTEAFF.

The rearrangement links TRBV9 to TRBJ1-3, with D possibly TRBD1 on 5 matching bases. CDR1 SGDLS and CDR2 YYNGEE come from the germline V gene. Trimming pared 3 bases from V and 3 bases from J, leaving 13 bases between. This CDR3 has 15 amino acids. As DNA, the CDR3 is TGTGCCAGCAGCGCCCGGGGGACCGGTGGAAACACCATATATTTT. Translating it yields CASSARGTGGNTIYF.

This chain uses TRBV5-1 with TRBJ1-5, with D perhaps matching TRBD1 (5 bases). The CDR3 consists of 14 residues. CDR1 is SGHRS, CDR2 YFSETQ, per germline. The V and J ends lost 3 bases and 5 bases respectively, with 12 bases between them. The CDR3 coding sequence is TGCGCCAGCAGCTGGGGCGGAAGGGATCAGCCCCAGCATTTT. Translating gives CASSWGGRDQPQHF.

The rearrangement joins TRBV28 to TRBJ1-6; D is uncertain. The germline gives CDR1 MDHEN, CDR2 SYDVKM. The V end was cut by 7 bases, the J end by 8 bases, with 12 bases between. This CDR3 has 13 amino acids. CDR3 amino acids: CASTLRLDSPLHF. The DNA for the CDR3 is TGTGCCAGCACCTTGAGGCTCGATTCACCCCTCCACTTT.

The DNA for the CDR3 is TGTGCCAGCAGGAGGACAGGGAGGTATGGCTACACCTTC. Protein sequence: CASRRTGRYGYTF. J is TRBJ1-2 and V is TRBV27; 8 bases match TRBD1. V lost 6 bases and J lost 5; bases outside the gene matches: 5. CDR1 MNHEY and CDR2 SMNVEV come from the germline V gene (reference sequence). The CDR3 is 13 amino acids.

This clone was seen more than once but under ten times. The chain carries TRBV6-4 and TRBJ2-3; TRBD2 might be the D (6 bases). The CDR3 contains 16 residues. Trimming stripped 2 bases from V and 1 base from J, with 13 bases between. Per the germline V gene, CDR1 is MRHNA and CDR2 is SNTAGT. CDR3 amino acids: CASSDVSGAGTDTQYF. For the CDR3, the DNA is TGTGCCAGCAGTGACGTTAGCGGAGCTGGCACAGATACGCAGTATTTT.

A single count supports this clone. The chain is built from TRBV5-4 and TRBJ1-2, with D unresolved. Germline V gene data show CDR1 as SGHNT and CDR2 as YYREEE (reference sequence). This CDR3 spans 15 amino acids. Trimming cost V 4 bases and J 2 bases, with 15 bases left between them. The CDR3 loop is CASSPTLGENYGYTF. The CDR3 bases are TGTGCCAGCAGCCCCACCCTCGGAGAAAACTATGGCTACACCTTC.

The chain recombines TRBV30 with TRBJ2-2, with D possibly TRBD1 on 5 matching bases. With 4 bases removed from V and 4 bases from J, the gap between germline ends came to 7 bases. Germline lookup yields CDR1 GTSNPN and CDR2 SVGIG (reference sequence). This CDR3 region has 12 residues. As DNA, the CDR3 is TGTGCCTGGAAAAGGGGCACCGGGGAGCTGTTTTTT. Protein sequence: CAWKRGTGELFF.

The rearrangement links TRBV30 to TRBJ1-3; 7 nucleotides match TRBD1. Germline CDR1 GTSNPN, CDR2 SVGIG (reference sequence). V lost 0 bases and J lost 2; bases outside the gene matches: 4. The CDR3 has 15 residues. CDR3 DNA: TGTGCCTGGAGTGTAGGGCAGGGGGCTGGAAACACCATATATTTT. Protein: CAWSVGQGAGNTIYF. Combining the CDR3 with reference TRBV30 and TRBJ1-3 gives the whole variable domain SQTIHQWPATLVQPVGSPLSLECTVEGTSNPNLYWYRQAAGRGLQLLFYSVGIGQISSEVPQNLSASRPQDRQFILSSKKLLLSDSGFYLCAWSVGQGAGNTIYFGEGSWLTVV.

V is TRBV5-1 and J is TRBJ2-1; D may be TRBD2 (5 bases). Per the germline V gene, CDR1 is SGHRS and CDR2 is YFSETQ. This CDR3 is built from 16 residues. The V gene lost 5 bases and the J gene lost 8 bases, with 23 bases spanning the gap. The CDR3 here is CASSPTGGGLSDEQFF. For the CDR3, the DNA is TGCGCCAGCAGTCCTACCGGAGGCGGTTTATCAGATGAGCAGTTCTTC.